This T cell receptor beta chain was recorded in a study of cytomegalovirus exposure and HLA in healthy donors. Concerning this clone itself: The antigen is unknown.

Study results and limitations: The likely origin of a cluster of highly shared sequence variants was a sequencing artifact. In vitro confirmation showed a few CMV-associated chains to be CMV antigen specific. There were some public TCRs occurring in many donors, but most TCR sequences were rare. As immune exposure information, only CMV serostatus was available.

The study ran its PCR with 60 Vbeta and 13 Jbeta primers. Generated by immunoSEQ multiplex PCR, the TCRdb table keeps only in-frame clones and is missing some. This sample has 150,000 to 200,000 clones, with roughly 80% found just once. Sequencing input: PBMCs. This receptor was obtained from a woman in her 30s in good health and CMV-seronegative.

As DNA, the CDR3 is TGTGCCAGCAGCTTAGCCCCTGGGGGGCAAGAGACCCAGTACTTC. Translation gives CASSLAPGGQETQYF. The chain joins TRBV11-2 to TRBJ2-5; perhaps TRBD2 as D (6 bases). V lost 1 base and J lost 2, with 11 bases in between. Germline V lookup: CDR1 SGHAT, CDR2 FQNNGV. The CDR3 has 15 residues.